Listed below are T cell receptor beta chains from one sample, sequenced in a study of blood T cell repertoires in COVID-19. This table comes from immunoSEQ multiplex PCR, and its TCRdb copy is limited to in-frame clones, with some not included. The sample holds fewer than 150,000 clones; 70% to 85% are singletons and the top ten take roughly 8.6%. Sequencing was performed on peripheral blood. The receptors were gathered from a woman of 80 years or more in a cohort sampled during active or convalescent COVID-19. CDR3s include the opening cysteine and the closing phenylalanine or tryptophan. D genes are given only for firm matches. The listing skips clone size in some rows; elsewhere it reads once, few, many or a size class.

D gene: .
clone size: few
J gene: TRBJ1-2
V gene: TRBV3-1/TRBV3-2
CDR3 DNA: TGTGCCAGCAGCCAAGATCTGCGGCAGAGCGGCTACACCTTC
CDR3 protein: CASSQDLRQSGYTF

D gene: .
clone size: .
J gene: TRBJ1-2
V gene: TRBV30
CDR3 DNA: TGTGCCTGGAGTATCCAATCCGGGGGCTACACCTTC
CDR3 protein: CAWSIQSGGYTF

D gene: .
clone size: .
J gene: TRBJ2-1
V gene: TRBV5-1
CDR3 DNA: TGCGCCAGCAGCTTACCAGGGTCCACTAACAATGAGCAGTTCTTC
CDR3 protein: CASSLPGSTNNEQFF

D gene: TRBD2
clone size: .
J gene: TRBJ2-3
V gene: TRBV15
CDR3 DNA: TGTGCCACCAGCACAGGAGCGGGGGACACAGATACGCAGTATTTT
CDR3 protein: CATSTGAGDTDTQYF

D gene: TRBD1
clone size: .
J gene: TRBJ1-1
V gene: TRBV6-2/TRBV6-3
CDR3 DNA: TGTGCCAGCAGTTACGTCAGGGGGACTGAAGCTTTCTTT
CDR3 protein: CASSYVRGTEAFF

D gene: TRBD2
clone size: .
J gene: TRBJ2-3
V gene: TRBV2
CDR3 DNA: TGTGCCAGCAGGACTAGCGGGGATACGCAGTATTTT
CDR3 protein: CASRTSGDTQYF

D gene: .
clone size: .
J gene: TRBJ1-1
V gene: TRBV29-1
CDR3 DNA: TGCAGCGTTGACCCGGGAAGGAACACTGAAGCTTTCTTT
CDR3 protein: CSVDPGRNTEAFF

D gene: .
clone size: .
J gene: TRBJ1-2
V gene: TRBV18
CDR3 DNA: TGTGCCAGCTCACCCCCAAATGGGGCCGGCTACACCTTC
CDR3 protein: CASSPPNGAGYTF

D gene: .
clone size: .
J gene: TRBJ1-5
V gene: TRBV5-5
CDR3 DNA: TGTGCCAGCAGCTTGAGTGGATCCCCCAGGGGTAATCAGCCCCAGCATTTT
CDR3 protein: CASSLSGSPRGNQPQHF

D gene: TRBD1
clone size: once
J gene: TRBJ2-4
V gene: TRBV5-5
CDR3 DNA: TGTGCCAGCGCCGGGACAGGGCCTTTTAACATTCAGTACTTC
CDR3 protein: CASAGTGPFNIQYF

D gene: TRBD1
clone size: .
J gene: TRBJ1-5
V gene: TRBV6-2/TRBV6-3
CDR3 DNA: TGTGCCAGCAGTTACACACAGGGGAGTCAGCCCCAGCATTTT
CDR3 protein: CASSYTQGSQPQHF

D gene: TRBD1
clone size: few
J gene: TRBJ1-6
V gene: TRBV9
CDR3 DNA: TGTGCCAGCAGCCTAAGGACAGGCTCGCCAGGATCACCCCTCCACTTT
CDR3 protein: CASSLRTGSPGSPLHF

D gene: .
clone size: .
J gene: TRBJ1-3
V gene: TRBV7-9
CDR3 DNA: TGTGCCAGCAGCCAAGTTGGACTCTCTGGAAACACCATATATTTT
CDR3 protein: CASSQVGLSGNTIYF

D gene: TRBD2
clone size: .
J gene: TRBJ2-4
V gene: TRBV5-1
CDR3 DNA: TGCGCCAGCAGCAGCGGGGGGGCCGTGGCCAAAAACATTCAGTACTTC
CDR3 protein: CASSSGGAVAKNIQYF

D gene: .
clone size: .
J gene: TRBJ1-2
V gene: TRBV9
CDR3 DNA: TGTGCCAGCAGCCCTCAGACAGTGACCTATGGCTACACCTTC
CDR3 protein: CASSPQTVTYGYTF

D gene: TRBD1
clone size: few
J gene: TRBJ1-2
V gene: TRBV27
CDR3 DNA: TGTGCCAGCAGTTTAAAATACAGGGGGAGTAACTATGGCTACACCTTC
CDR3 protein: CASSLKYRGSNYGYTF

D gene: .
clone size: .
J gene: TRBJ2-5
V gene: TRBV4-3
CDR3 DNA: TGCGCCAGCAGCCAAGATCTCTCAGGGAAAAGAGAGACCCAGTACTTC
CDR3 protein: CASSQDLSGKRETQYF

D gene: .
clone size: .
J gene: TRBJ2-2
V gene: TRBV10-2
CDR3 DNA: TGCGCCAGCTCCCCTACCAGGGTAAACGGGGAGCTGTTTTTT
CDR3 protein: CASSPTRVNGELFF

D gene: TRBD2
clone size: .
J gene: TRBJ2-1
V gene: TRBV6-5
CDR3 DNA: TGTGCCAGCCTTAGCGGGGGGTCGGACAATGAGCAGTTCTTC
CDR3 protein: CASLSGGSDNEQFF

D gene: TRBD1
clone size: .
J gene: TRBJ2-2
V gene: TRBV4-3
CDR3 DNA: TGCGCCAGCAAAAGCCCCGGACAGGGAGGGCTGTTTTTT
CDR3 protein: CASKSPGQGGLFF

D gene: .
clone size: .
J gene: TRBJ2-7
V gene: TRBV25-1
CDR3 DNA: TGTGCCAGCAGACAGGAGATCTCCTACGAGCAGTACTTC
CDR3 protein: CASRQEISYEQYF

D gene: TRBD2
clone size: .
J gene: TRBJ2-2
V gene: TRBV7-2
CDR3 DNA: TGTGCCAGCAGCTTAGCTGGAGTAGCGGGGGGGCGCACCGGGGAGCTGTTTTTT
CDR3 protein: CASSLAGVAGGRTGELFF

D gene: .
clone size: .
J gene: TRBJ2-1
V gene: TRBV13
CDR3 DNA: TGTGCCAGCAGGGGGGGAGGTAGATTGAATGAGCAGTTCTTC
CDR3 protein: CASRGGGRLNEQFF

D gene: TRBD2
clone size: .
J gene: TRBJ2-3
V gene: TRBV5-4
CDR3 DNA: TGTGCCAGCAGCGCGGGGGGGCCGGTGACAGATACGCAGTATTTT
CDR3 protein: CASSAGGPVTDTQYF

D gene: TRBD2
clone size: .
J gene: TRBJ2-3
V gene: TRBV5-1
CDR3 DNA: TGCGCCAGCAGACTAGCGGGGAGCACAGATACGCAGTATTTT
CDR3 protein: CASRLAGSTDTQYF

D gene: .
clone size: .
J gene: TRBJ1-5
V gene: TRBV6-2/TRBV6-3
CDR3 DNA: TGTGCCAGCAGTAAAGGACAGACTAGCAATCAGCCCCAGCATTTT
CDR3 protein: CASSKGQTSNQPQHF

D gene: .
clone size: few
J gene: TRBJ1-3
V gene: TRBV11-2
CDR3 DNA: TGTGCCAGCAGCTTAGTGAGCTCTGGAAACACCATATATTTT
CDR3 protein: CASSLVSSGNTIYF

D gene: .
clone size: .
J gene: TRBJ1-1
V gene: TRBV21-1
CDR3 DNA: TGTGCCAGCAGCACTAACACTGAAGCTTTCTTT
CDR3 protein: CASSTNTEAFF

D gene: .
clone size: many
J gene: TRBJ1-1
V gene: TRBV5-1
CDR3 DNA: TGCGCCAGCAGCCACGAGGGTTTGAACACTGAAGCTTTCTTT
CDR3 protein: CASSHEGLNTEAFF

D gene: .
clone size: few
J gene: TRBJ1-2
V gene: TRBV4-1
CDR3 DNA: TGCGCCAGCAGCCAAGAACACGCTAACTATGGCTACACCTTC
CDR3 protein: CASSQEHANYGYTF

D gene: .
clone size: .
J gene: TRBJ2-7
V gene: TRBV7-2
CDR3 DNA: TGTGCCAGCAGCCCCCCCCCTAGGAGCTCCTACGAGCAGTACTTC
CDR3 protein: CASSPPPRSSYEQYF

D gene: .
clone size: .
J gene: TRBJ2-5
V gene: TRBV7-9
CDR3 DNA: TGTGCCAGCAGCCTGGGACTCCAAGAGACCCAGTACTTC
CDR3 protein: CASSLGLQETQYF

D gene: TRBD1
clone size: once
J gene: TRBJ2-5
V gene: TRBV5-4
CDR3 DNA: TGTGCCAGCAGCTGGGCCCAGGGGGCGGGAATTGAGACCCAGTACTTC
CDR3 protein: CASSWAQGAGIETQYF

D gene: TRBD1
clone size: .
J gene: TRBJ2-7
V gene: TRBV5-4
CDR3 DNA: TGTGCCAGCAGCTTGGCCGGACAGGGCAACTACGAGCAGTACTTC
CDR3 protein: CASSLAGQGNYEQYF

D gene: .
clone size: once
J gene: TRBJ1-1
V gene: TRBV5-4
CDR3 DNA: TGTGCCAGCAGCTTCACGGTGAACACTGAAGCTTTCTTT
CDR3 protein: CASSFTVNTEAFF

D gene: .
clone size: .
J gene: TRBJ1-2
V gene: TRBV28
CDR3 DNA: TGTGCCAGCAGTTGGGGAGACCTCAACGGCATGAGCTACACCTTC
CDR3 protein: CASSWGDLNGMSYTF

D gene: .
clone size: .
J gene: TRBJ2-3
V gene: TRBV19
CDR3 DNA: TGTGCCAGTAGTATAAGCGGTCTTAGCACAGATACGCAGTATTTT
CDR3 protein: CASSISGLSTDTQYF

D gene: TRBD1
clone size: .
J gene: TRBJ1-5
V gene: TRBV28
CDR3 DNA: TGTGCCAGCAGTTGGGACAGGAGAATTGGTCAGCCCCAGCATTTT
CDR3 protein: CASSWDRRIGQPQHF

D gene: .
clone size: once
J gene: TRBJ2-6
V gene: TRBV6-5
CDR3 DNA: TGTGCCAGCAGCGGGACATCGGGGGCCAACGTCCTGACTTTC
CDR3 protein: CASSGTSGANVLTF

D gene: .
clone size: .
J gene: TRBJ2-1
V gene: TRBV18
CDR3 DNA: TGTGCCAGCTCTCAGGTTGGTGAGCAGTTCTTC
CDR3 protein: CASSQVGEQFF

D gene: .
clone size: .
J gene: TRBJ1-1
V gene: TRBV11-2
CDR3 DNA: TGTGCCAGCAGCCCAGGGTACTACACTGAAGCTTTCTTT
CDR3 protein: CASSPGYYTEAFF

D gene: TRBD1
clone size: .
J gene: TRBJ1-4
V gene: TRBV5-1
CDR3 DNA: TGCGCCAGCAGAGGGGGCAGGGCTGCTAATGAAAAACTGTTTTTT
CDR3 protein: CASRGGRAANEKLFF

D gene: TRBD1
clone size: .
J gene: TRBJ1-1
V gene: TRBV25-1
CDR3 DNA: TGTGCCAGCAGTGAATATGCAGGGGGGTATACTGAAGCTTTCTTT
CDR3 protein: CASSEYAGGYTEAFF

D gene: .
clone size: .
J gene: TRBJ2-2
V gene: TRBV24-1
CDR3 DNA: TGTGCCACCAGTGATACGACAGGTGCCAGGGAGCTGTTTTTT
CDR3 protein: CATSDTTGARELFF

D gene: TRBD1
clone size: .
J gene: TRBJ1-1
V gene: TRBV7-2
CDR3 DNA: TGTGCCAGCAGCTTACAGGACAGGGTCACTGAAGCTTTCTTT
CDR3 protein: CASSLQDRVTEAFF

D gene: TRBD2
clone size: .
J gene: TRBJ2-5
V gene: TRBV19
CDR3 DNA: TGTGCCAGTAGTATGGGACTAAAAGAGACCCAGTACTTC
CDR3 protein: CASSMGLKETQYF

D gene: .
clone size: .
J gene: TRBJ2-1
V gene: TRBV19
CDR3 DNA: TGTGCCAGTAGTTCTCGGACGGGGAGCTCCTACAATGAGCAGTTCTTC
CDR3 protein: CASSSRTGSSYNEQFF